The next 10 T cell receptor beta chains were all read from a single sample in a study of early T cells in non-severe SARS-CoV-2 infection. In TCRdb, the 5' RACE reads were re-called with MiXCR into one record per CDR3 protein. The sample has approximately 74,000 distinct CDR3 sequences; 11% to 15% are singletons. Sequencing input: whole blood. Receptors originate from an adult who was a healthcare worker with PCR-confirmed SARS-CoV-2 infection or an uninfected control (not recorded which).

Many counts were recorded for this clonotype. The CDR3 DNA is TGTGCCAGCAGCTTAGGACGGGACAGGATAACGGAGACCCAGTACTTC. Its protein product is CASSLGRDRITETQYF. The rearrangement links TRBV7-6 to TRBJ2-5; 8 bases map to TRBD1. The CDR3 totals 16 residues. J gave up 5 bases and V 1 base, and 9 bases lay outside the gene matches. Germline V gene sequence: CDR1 SGHVS, CDR2 FNYEAQ.

The CDR3 nucleotides are TGCGCCAGCAGCCAAGCGAGCAATCAGCCCCAGCATTTT. This encodes CASSQASNQPQHF. The chain employs TRBV4-3 and TRBJ1-5; no definite D call. Germline V gives CDR1 LGHNA, CDR2 YSLEER. The V end lost 1 base, the J end lost 1 base, and 2 bases lay between the germline ends. CDR3 length: 13 residues.

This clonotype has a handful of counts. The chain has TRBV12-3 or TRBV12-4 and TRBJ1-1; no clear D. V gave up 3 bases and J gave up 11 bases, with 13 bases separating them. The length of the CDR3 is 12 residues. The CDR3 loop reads CASSFPQAKAFF. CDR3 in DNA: TGTGCCAGCAGTTTTCCCCAGGCGAAGGCTTTCTTT.

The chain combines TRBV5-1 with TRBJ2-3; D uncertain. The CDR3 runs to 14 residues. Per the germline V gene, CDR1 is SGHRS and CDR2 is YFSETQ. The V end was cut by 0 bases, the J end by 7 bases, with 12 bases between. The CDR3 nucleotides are TGCGCCAGCAGCTTGGAGGTGTCAACATATACGCAGTATTTT. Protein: CASSLEVSTYTQYF.

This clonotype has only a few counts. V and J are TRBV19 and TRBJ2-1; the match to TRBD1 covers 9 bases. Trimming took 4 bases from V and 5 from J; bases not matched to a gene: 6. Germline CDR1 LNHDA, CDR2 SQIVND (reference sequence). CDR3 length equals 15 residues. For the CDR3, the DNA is TGTGCCAGTAGTAACCGACAGGGGGGGAACAATGAGCAGTTCTTC. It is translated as CASSNRQGGNNEQFF.

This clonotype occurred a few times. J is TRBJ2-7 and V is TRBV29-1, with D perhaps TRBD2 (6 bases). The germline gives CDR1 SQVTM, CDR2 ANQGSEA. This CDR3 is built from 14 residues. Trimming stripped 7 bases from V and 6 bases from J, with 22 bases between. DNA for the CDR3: TGCAGCGCGGGGGACCGAGGGGCGCTCGGCGAGCAGTACTTC. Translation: CSAGDRGALGEQYF.

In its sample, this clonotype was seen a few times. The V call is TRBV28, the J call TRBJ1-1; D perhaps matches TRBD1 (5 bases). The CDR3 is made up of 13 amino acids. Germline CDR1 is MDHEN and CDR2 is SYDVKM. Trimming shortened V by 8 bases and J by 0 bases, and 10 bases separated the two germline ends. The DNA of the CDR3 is TGTGCCAGCCAGCCAGGGTTGAACACTGAAGCTTTCTTT. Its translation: CASQPGLNTEAFF.

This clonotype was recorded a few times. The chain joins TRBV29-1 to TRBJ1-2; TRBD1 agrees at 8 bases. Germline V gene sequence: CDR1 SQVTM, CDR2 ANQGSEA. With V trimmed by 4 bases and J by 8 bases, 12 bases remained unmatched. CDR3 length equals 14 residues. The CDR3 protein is CSVVSWTGHRGYTF. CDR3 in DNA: TGCAGCGTTGTCTCCTGGACAGGGCACAGGGGCTACACCTTC.

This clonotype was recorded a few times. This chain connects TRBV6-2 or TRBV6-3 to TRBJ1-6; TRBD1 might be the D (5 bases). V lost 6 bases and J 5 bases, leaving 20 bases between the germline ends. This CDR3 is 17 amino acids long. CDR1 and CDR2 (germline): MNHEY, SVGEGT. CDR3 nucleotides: TGTGCCAGCAGCCGCCGGTCGGGGACCGGCAATAATTCACCCCTCCACTTT. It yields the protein CASSRRSGTGNNSPLHF.

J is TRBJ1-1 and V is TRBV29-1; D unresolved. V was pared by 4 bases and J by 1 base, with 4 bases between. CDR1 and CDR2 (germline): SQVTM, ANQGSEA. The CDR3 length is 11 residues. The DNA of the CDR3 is TGCAGCGTTGTGGGGAACACTGAAGCTTTCTTT. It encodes CSVVGNTEAFF.